This is a list of T cell receptor beta chains from one sample in a study of response to subunit inactivated influenza vaccine. TCRdb ran MiXCR on the RT-PCR reads and lists one entry per CDR3 protein. The sample has about 520,000 distinct CDR3 sequences, roughly 27% seen once. The sequencing used CD4+ T cells sorted from PBMCs, collected 5 days after vaccination. Receptors originate from a man in his forties or fifties who received an inactivated influenza vaccine. Both conserved end residues are part of each CDR3. A D gene is named only where the DNA matches it firmly. Clone size is given for some rows only: seen once, a few or many times, or a class if the clone is expanded.

cdr3_aa cdr3_nt clone_size j_call v_call d_call cdr3_length
CASGTEIPTNEKLFF TGTGCCAGTGGCACCGAAATACCAACTAATGAAAAACTGTTTTTT NA TRBJ1-4 TRBV28 NA 15
CASSQDWGYTDTQYF TGCGCCAGCAGCCAAGATTGGGGATACACAGATACGCAGTATTTT NA TRBJ2-3 TRBV4-3 NA 15
CASGGRYGGEQYF TGTGCCAGCGGGGGCCGCTACGGAGGCGAGCAGTACTTC NA TRBJ2-7 TRBV6-2/TRBV6-3 NA 13
CASGFIGGTEAFF TGTGCCAGCGGCTTCATTGGGGGCACTGAAGCTTTCTTT NA TRBJ1-1 TRBV12-3/TRBV12-4 NA 13
CASSLFWRGSYNEQFF TGTGCCAGCAGTTTATTTTGGCGGGGCTCCTACAATGAGCAGTTCTTC NA TRBJ2-1 TRBV28 NA 16
CSARSPADTQYF TGCAGTGCTAGATCGCCTGCCGATACGCAGTATTTT few TRBJ2-3 TRBV20-1 NA 12
CATSDPGRLRGDYNEQFF TGTGCCACCAGTGATCCCGGGCGGTTAAGAGGGGACTACAATGAGCAGTTCTTC few TRBJ2-1 TRBV24-1 NA 18
CASSTRSSVSGGVAEQFF TGTGCCAGCAGCACGAGATCCTCTGTCAGCGGGGGGGTGGCTGAGCAGTTCTTC NA TRBJ2-1 TRBV11-2 TRBD2 18
CATSDPGLAGDEQYF TGTGCCACCAGTGACCCGGGACTAGCGGGAGACGAGCAGTACTTC NA TRBJ2-7 TRBV24-1 TRBD2 15
CASSTPGHLNQPQHF TGTGCCAGCAGTACCCCGGGACACCTCAATCAGCCCCAGCATTTT NA TRBJ1-5 TRBV12-3/TRBV12-4 NA 15
CSADRGMGYTF TGCAGTGCTGACAGGGGCATGGGCTACACCTTC few TRBJ1-2 TRBV20-1 TRBD1 11
CASSLARGRGDDEQYF TGTGCCAGCAGCTTAGCGAGGGGACGGGGGGACGACGAGCAGTACTTC few TRBJ2-7 TRBV7-9 TRBD2 16
CSARAGARYNEQFF TGCAGTGCTAGAGCTGGCGCCAGATACAATGAGCAGTTCTTC few TRBJ2-1 TRBV20-1 NA 14
CASSLARTSGGAADTQYF TGTGCCAGCAGTTTAGCTAGGACTAGCGGGGGGGCGGCAGATACGCAGTATTTT once TRBJ2-3 TRBV12-3/TRBV12-4 TRBD2 18
CSVRITDTQYF TGCAGCGTTAGGATCACAGATACGCAGTATTTT few TRBJ2-3 TRBV29-1 NA 11
CASSFSQGSQDEQYF TGTGCCAGCAGCTTCTCTCAGGGTTCTCAGGACGAGCAGTACTTC NA TRBJ2-7 TRBV11-2 NA 15
CSARSNRGDTQYF TGCAGTGCTAGGTCTAACCGCGGAGATACGCAGTATTTT once TRBJ2-3 TRBV20-1 NA 13
CASRTQGANTEAFF TGTGCCAGCAGAACACAGGGGGCTAACACTGAAGCTTTCTTT many TRBJ1-1 TRBV28 TRBD1 14
CSARVRIGNEQYF TGCAGTGCTAGAGTCCGAATCGGCAACGAGCAGTACTTC NA TRBJ2-7 TRBV20-1 NA 13